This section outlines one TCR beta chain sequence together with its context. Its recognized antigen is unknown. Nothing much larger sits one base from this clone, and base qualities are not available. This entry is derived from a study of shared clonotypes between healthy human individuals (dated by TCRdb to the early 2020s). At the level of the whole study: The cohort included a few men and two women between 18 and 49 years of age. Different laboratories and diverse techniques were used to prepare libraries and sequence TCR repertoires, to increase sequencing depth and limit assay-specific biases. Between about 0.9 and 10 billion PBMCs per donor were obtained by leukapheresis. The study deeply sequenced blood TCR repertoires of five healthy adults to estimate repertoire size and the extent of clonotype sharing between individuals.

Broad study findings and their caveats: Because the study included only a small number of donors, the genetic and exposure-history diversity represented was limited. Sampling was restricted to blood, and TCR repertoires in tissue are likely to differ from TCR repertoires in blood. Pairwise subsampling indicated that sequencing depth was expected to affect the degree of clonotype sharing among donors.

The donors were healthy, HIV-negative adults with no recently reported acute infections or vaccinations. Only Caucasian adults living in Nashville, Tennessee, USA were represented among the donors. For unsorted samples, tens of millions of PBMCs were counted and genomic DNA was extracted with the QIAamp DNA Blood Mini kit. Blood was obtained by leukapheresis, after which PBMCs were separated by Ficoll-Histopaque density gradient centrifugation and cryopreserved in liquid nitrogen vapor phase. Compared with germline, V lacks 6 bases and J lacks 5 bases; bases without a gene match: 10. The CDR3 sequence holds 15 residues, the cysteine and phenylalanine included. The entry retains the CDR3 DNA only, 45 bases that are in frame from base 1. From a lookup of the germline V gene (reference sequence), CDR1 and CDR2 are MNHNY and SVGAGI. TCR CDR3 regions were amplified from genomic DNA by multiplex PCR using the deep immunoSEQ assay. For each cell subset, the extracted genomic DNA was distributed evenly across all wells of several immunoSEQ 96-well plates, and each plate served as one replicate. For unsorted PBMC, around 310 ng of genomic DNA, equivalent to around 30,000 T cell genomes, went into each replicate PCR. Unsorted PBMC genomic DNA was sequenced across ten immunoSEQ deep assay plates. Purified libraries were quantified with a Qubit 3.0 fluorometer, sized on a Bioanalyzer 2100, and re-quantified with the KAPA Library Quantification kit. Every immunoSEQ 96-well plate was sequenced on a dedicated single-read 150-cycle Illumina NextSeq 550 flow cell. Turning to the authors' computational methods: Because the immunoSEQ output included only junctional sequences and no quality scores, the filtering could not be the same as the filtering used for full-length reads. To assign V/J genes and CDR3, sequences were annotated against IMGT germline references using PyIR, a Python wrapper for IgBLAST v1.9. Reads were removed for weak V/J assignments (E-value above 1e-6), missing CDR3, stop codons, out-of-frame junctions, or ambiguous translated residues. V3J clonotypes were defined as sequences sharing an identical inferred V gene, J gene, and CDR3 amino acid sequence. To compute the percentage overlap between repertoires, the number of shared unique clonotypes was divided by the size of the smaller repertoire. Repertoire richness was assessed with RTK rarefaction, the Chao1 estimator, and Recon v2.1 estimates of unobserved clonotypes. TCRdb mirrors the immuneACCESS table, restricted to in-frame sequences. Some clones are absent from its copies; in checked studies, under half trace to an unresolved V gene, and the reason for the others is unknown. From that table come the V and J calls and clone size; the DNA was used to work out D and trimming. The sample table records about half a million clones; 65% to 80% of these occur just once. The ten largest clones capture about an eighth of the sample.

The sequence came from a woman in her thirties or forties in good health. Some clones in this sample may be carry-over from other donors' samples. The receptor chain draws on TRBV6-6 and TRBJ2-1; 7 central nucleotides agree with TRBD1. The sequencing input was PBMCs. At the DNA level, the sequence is TGTGCCAGCAGCCCCCCGGGGACAGTAAACAATGAGCAGTTCTTC. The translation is CASSPPGTVNNEQFF.